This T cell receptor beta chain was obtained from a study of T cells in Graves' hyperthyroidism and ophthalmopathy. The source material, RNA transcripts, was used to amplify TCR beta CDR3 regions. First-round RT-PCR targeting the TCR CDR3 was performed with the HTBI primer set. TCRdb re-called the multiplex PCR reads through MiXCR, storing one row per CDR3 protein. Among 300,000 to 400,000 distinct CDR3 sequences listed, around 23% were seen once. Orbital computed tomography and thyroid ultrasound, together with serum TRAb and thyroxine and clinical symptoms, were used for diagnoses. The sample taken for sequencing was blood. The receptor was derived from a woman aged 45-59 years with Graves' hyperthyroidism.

The CDR3 sequence is CSALIGGRSYEQYF. The DNA of the CDR3 is TGCAGTGCTCTTATCGGGGGAAGGTCCTACGAGCAGTACTTC. The chain recombines TRBV20-1 with TRBJ2-7, with TRBD2 as a possible D gene (6 bases). Trimming pared 5 bases from V and 1 base from J, leaving 15 bases between. CDR1 is DFQATT and CDR2 is SNEGSKA in the germline V gene (reference sequence). This CDR3 has 14 residues.